One T cell receptor beta chain is described in this entry. The CDR3 is 15 residues long. Germline V gives CDR1 KGHSH, CDR2 LQKENI. V lost 0 bases and J lost 8; bases outside the gene matches: 4. Sequencing targeted TCR beta in T cells from blood (CD8+ and CD4+). Random hexamers were used to reverse transcribe roughly 0.45 to 1 ug of RNA. The amplification used immunoSEQ multiplex PCR on TCR beta CDR3; it spanned 54 Vbeta and 13 Jbeta. A single record per CDR3 protein comes from TCRdb applying MiXCR to the immunoSEQ multiplex PCR reads. The table has about 82,000 distinct CDR3 sequences, about 96% seen once; the top ten hold about 0.68%. The sample originates from a study of CD8 T cells in Susac syndrome.

This TCR was sampled from a human donor with Susac syndrome. This chain joins TRBV18 and TRBJ1-2; 12 nucleotides line up with TRBD1. The sequencing input was CD8+ T cells from PBMCs. The CDR3 sequence: CASSPPGQGAHGYTF. The CDR3 nucleotides are TGTGCCAGCTCACCACCGGGACAGGGGGCTCACGGCTACACCTTC. Using reference TRBV18 and TRBJ1-2 for the parts outside the CDR3, the full variable domain is NAGVMQNPRHLVRRRGQEARLRCSPMKGHSHVYWYRQLPEEGLKFMVYLQKENIIDESGMPKERFSAEFPKEGPSILRIQQVVRGDSAAYFCASSPPGQGAHGYTFGSGTRLTVV.